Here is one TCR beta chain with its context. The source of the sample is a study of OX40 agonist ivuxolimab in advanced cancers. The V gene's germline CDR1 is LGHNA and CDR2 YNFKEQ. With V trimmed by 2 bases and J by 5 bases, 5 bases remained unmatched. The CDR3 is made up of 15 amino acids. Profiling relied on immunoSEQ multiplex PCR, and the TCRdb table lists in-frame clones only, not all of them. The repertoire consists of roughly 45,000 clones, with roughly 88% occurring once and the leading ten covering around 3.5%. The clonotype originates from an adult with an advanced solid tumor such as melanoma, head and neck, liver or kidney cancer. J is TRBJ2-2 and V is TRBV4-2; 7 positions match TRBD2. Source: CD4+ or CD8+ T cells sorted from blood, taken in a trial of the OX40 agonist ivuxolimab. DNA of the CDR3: TGTGCCAGCAGCCAACATGGGGGGGGTACCGGGGAGCTGTTTTTT. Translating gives CASSQHGGGTGELFF.